This is a list of T cell receptor beta chains from one sample in a study of blood T cell repertoires in COVID-19. Here immunoSEQ multiplex PCR was the method, and the copy in TCRdb shows in-frame clones only, minus some. The sample lists 200,000 to 300,000 clones; approximately 84% were seen once. Sequenced: peripheral blood. These receptors were obtained from a man aged 45-65 years with acute or convalescent COVID-19. The CDR3 runs from the conserved cysteine through the conserved F or W. The order of the fields is V gene, clone size, J gene, D gene, CDR3 DNA, CDR3 protein. D genes are given only for firm matches. For some rows the clone size is stated as once, few or many, or as a class when expanded; others skip it.

>TRBV11-2|few|TRBJ2-1|NA
TGTGCCAGCAGCTTAGATACCTTCCGCGCGGAGCCGTCCTACAATGAGCAGTTCTTC
CASSLDTFRAEPSYNEQFF
>TRBV2|NA|TRBJ2-3|TRBD2
TGTGCCAGCAGCCGATTAGCTAGCGGCCAAAGCACAGATACGCAGTATTTT
CASSRLASGQSTDTQYF
>TRBV5-1|NA|TRBJ2-1|NA
TGCGCCAGCAGCTATGGGCAGACAGATAATGAGCAGTTCTTC
CASSYGQTDNEQFF
>TRBV28|NA|TRBJ2-1|NA
TGTGCCAGCAAAGGGACGGGAGTAGGGAATGAGCAGTTCTTC
CASKGTGVGNEQFF
>TRBV18|NA|TRBJ2-7|TRBD1
TGTGCCAGCTCACCACCGACAGGGGGTTACGAGCAGTACTTC
CASSPPTGGYEQYF
>TRBV9|NA|TRBJ2-3|TRBD2
TGTGCCAGCAGCCCCGGCGGGACTAGCGCCGGGTATACGCAGTATTTT
CASSPGGTSAGYTQYF
>TRBV19|NA|TRBJ1-5|NA
TGTGCCAGTCGATATGCAATAACACAGGGTATGTTTCAGCCCCAGCATTTT
CASRYAITQGMFQPQHF
>TRBV28|NA|TRBJ1-4|TRBD1
TGTGCCAGCAGAGGACAGGGGCATGAAAAACTGTTTTTT
CASRGQGHEKLFF
>TRBV9|NA|TRBJ1-3|NA
TGTGCCAGCAGCCCGGGTCCGGACTCTGGAAACACCATATATTTT
CASSPGPDSGNTIYF
>TRBV2|NA|TRBJ2-7|NA
TGTGCCAGCCAGGGATCCTCCTACGAGCAGTACTTC
CASQGSSYEQYF
>TRBV7-3|NA|TRBJ1-3|NA
TGTGCCAGCAGCTCCCATCCCTCTGGAAACACCATATATTTT
CASSSHPSGNTIYF
>TRBV27|NA|TRBJ2-1|TRBD2
TGTGCCAGCAGTTCAGGGACCGGGGGGGAGCAGTTCTTC
CASSSGTGGEQFF
>TRBV20-1|NA|TRBJ1-6|NA
TGCAGTGCTAGTTCACAACTAAGGAGTTTCTATAATTCACCCCTCCACTTT
CSASSQLRSFYNSPLHF
>TRBV12-5|NA|TRBJ2-5|TRBD2
TGTGCTAGTGCTAGGGGTAGCGGGGGAGTGAGATACCAAGAGACCCAGTACTTC
CASARGSGGVRYQETQYF
>TRBV9|NA|TRBJ2-3|NA
TGTGCCAGCAGCGTAGGCGATGGGGGCATAGATACGCAGTATTTT
CASSVGDGGIDTQYF
>TRBV11-1|NA|TRBJ2-7|TRBD2
TGTGCCAGCAGCAGACGTACTAGCGGGGGCCTCAACGAGCAGTACTTC
CASSRRTSGGLNEQYF
>TRBV6-5|NA|TRBJ1-2|TRBD1
TGTGCCACCATCGGACAGGGGGCCTATGGCTACACCTTC
CATIGQGAYGYTF
>TRBV30|once|TRBJ2-7|NA
TGTGCCTGGACCCTAGGGACTGCCGAGCAGTACTTC
CAWTLGTAEQYF
>TRBV2|once|TRBJ2-1|TRBD2
TGTGCCAGCAGTGTCTTAGCGGGAATTAACAATGAGCAGTTCTTC
CASSVLAGINNEQFF
>TRBV4-2|few|TRBJ1-1|NA
TGTGCCAGCAGCCAAGAAGGGGCGGTCCCCGAAGCTTTCTTT
CASSQEGAVPEAFF
>TRBV4-1|NA|TRBJ2-7|NA
TGCGCCAGCAGCCTTCCGGACAGTCCCTACGAGCAGTACTTC
CASSLPDSPYEQYF
>TRBV28|NA|TRBJ1-5|TRBD1
TGTGCCAGCAGTTTGACAGGGGGCCCGGTCAATCAGCCCCAGCATTTT
CASSLTGGPVNQPQHF
>TRBV27|once|TRBJ2-7|NA
TGTGCCAGCAGTTTGATATCCGGGGGGCTTCGGAACGAGCAGTACTTC
CASSLISGGLRNEQYF
>TRBV27|few|TRBJ2-7|NA
TGTGCCAGCAGCCATGGACAGACCTACGAGCAGTACTTC
CASSHGQTYEQYF
>TRBV6-6|NA|TRBJ1-1|TRBD1
TGTGCCAGCAGCGACTCCGGGACAGTGAACACTGAAGCTTTCTTT
CASSDSGTVNTEAFF
>TRBV11-3|NA|TRBJ1-3|NA
TGTGCCAGCAGCTTAGACCGGAGCTCTGGAAACACCATATATTTT
CASSLDRSSGNTIYF
>TRBV28|NA|TRBJ1-5|NA
TGTGCCAGCAGTTTATGGGGGGGGCCCCAGCATTTT
CASSLWGGPQHF
>TRBV24-1|NA|TRBJ2-7|NA
TGTGCCACCAGTGATTTAACCAGGGACGAGCAGTACTTC
CATSDLTRDEQYF
>TRBV12-3/TRBV12-4|NA|TRBJ2-7|NA
TGTGCCAGCACCTACGGTCCCTACGAGCAGTACTTC
CASTYGPYEQYF
>TRBV3-1/TRBV3-2|NA|TRBJ2-7|TRBD2
TGTGCCAGCAGCCGTACCCTGGGAGCGGGAGGGAGTAGCTACGAGCAGTACTTC
CASSRTLGAGGSSYEQYF
>TRBV11-2|once|TRBJ1-1|NA
TGTGCCAGCAGCTACAGTTTCCAGAACACTGAAGCTTTCTTT
CASSYSFQNTEAFF
>TRBV14|NA|TRBJ2-1|TRBD2
TGTGCCAGCAGCCGAATTAGCGGGAGCTCCTACAATGAGCAGTTCTTC
CASSRISGSSYNEQFF
>TRBV6-5|NA|TRBJ2-1|NA
TGTGCCAGCAGTTACTCAGACACTTGGAGGTCGGGCCAGTTCTTC
CASSYSDTWRSGQFF
>TRBV11-3|once|TRBJ2-7|NA
TGTGCCAGCAGCCCGAGGGCGGGGAACGACTACGAGCAGTACTTC
CASSPRAGNDYEQYF
>TRBV5-4|NA|TRBJ1-2|TRBD1
TGTGCCAGCAGCCCGACAGGGAACGGGGCTGGCTACACCTTC
CASSPTGNGAGYTF
>TRBV5-4|NA|TRBJ1-1|NA
TGTGCCAGCAGCTTAGACAGGAAGGGCACTGAAGCTTTCTTT
CASSLDRKGTEAFF
>TRBV6-5|NA|TRBJ2-2|NA
TGTGCCAGCAGTAATGTCATCGAGGGCGGGGAGCTGTTTTTT
CASSNVIEGGELFF
>TRBV5-6|NA|TRBJ1-1|TRBD1
TGTGCCAGCGCTCTAGGACAGGGAGTTACTGAAGCTTTCTTT
CASALGQGVTEAFF
>TRBV6-6|NA|TRBJ1-2|NA
TGTGCCAGCAGCTCTCGGAACTATGGCTACACCTTC
CASSSRNYGYTF
>TRBV27|NA|TRBJ2-7|NA
TGTGCCAGCAGTTCTCCCTCGGCGGGGGACACCTACGAGCAGTACTTC
CASSSPSAGDTYEQYF
>TRBV18|NA|TRBJ1-5|TRBD1
TGTGCCAGCTCACCTGGACAGGGGGGGAATGAGCCCCAGCATTTT
CASSPGQGGNEPQHF
>TRBV2|NA|TRBJ1-4|NA
TGTGCCAGCAGTGTAAGCTGGGACATTAATGAAAAACTGTTTTTT
CASSVSWDINEKLFF
>TRBV5-1|NA|TRBJ2-5|NA
TGCGCCAGCAGCTATGGACCTCGGGGGGAGACCCAGTACTTC
CASSYGPRGETQYF
>TRBV4-2|NA|TRBJ1-5|NA
TGTGCCAGCAGCCAAGGGGAGGCGCTAGGGTTTCAGCCCCAGCATTTT
CASSQGEALGFQPQHF
>TRBV6-5|NA|TRBJ2-5|NA
TGTGCCAGCAGTTACATTGCCGGCGGGGAGACCCAGTACTTC
CASSYIAGGETQYF